The 21 T cell receptor beta chains given below trace back to one sample, sequenced in a study of T cells in Graves' hyperthyroidism and ophthalmopathy. The source material, RNA transcripts, was used to amplify TCR beta CDR3 regions. The HTBI primer set drove a first-round RT-PCR of the TCR CDR3. Using its own MiXCR run on the multiplex PCR reads, TCRdb lists one record per CDR3 protein. The repertoire holds around 430,000 distinct CDR3 sequences, with 15% as singletons. The sample taken for sequencing was blood. Receptors were obtained from a woman in her 30s with Graves' hyperthyroidism.

This clonotype was observed many times. The chain has TRBV5-5 and TRBJ2-2, with a weak D call TRBD2 (5 bases). Looked up from germline, CDR1 is SGHKS and CDR2 is YYEKEE (reference sequence). The CDR3 runs to 15 residues. V lost 4 bases and J lost 3, with 13 bases in between. In nucleotides, the CDR3 is TGTGCCAGCAGCGCGCTCCTGGAGGACACCGGGGAGCTGTTTTTT. Translating gives CASSALLEDTGELFF.

This clonotype was counted between two and nine times. The chain recombines TRBV6-1 with TRBJ2-4; D gene uncertain. CDR3 length: 15 amino acids. Germline V lookup: CDR1 MNHNS, CDR2 SASEGT. V was clipped by 5 bases and J by 1 base, with 12 bases between them. The CDR3 DNA reads as TGTGCCAGCAGTCGTGGAAAAGCGGCCAAAAACATTCAGTACTTC. Protein product: CASSRGKAAKNIQYF.

This clonotype has at least ten counts. J is TRBJ2-5 and V is TRBV27, with D perhaps matching TRBD2 (5 bases). CDR1 and CDR2 from the germline V gene are MNHEY and SMNVEV (reference sequence). The CDR3 sequence is 14 residues long. Trimming took off 2 bases at V and 4 bases at J, with 11 bases between the two ends. The CDR3 sequence: CASSLAGGSETQYF. The CDR3 coding sequence is TGTGCCAGCAGTTTAGCGGGTGGGTCAGAGACCCAGTACTTC.

This clonotype was detected many times. V is TRBV30 and J is TRBJ2-7, with 8 bases identical to TRBD2. V gave up 2 bases and J gave up 6 bases; unmatched junction bases: 6. Germline-derived CDR1 and CDR2 are GTSNPN and SVGIG (reference sequence). The CDR3 is 13 amino acids. For the CDR3, the DNA is TGTGCCTGGAGTTACGGGAGGGCCCCCGAGCAGTACTTC. The encoded protein is CAWSYGRAPEQYF.

This clonotype was seen a handful of times. The CDR3 here is CASNPGQGAVYGYTF. For the CDR3, the DNA is TGTGCCAGCAACCCGGGACAGGGGGCGGTCTATGGCTACACCTTC. The rearrangement links TRBV6-1 to TRBJ1-2; 12 bases align to TRBD1. The CDR3 has 15 amino acids. Germline values: CDR1 MNHNS, CDR2 SASEGT. V shed 7 bases, J shed 4 bases, and the junction held 7 bases outside the gene matches.

The sample holds many counts of this clonotype. J is TRBJ2-3 and V is TRBV11-3; 9 bases are shared with TRBD1. The V gene end was trimmed by 4 bases and the J gene end by 3 bases; junction bases not matched to a gene: 8. This CDR3 has 16 amino acids. Germline lookup yields CDR1 SGHNT and CDR2 YENEEA. The CDR3 nucleotides are TGTGCCAGCAGCTCCAGGACAGGGGCGCGGACAGATACGCAGTATTTT. The encoded protein is CASSSRTGARTDTQYF.

As regards this clonotype: It may be a read error: a sequence one base away is much more abundant. This chain uses TRBV7-2 with TRBJ2-7, with TRBD2 matching over 10 bases. The germline V gene encodes CDR1 SGHTA and CDR2 FQGNSA. The length of the CDR3 is 17 residues. CDR3: CAGSGGVSSGSAYEQYF. As DNA, the CDR3 is TGTGCCGGCAGCGGAGGAGTTTCTAGCGGGAGCGCCTACGAGCAGTACTTC. The full variable domain, in which reference TRBV7-2 and TRBJ2-7 provide the parts outside the CDR3, is GAGVSQSPSNKVTEKGKDVELRCDPISGHTALYWYRQSLGQGLEFLIYFQGNSAPDKSGLPSDRFSAERTGGSVSTLTIQRTQQEDSAVYLCAGSGGVSSGSAYEQYFGPGTRLTVT.

This clonotype was detected many times. This rearrangement joins TRBV10-3 to TRBJ2-7; D not resolved. Germline V gives CDR1 ENHRY, CDR2 SYGVKD. This CDR3 is built from 16 residues. Trimming stripped 0 bases from V and 0 bases from J, with 12 bases between. CDR3 sequence: CAISESGKRPSYEQYF. In DNA form, the CDR3 reads TGTGCCATCAGTGAGTCGGGGAAGCGCCCCTCCTACGAGCAGTACTTC.

This rearrangement joins TRBV10-3 to TRBJ2-2; D is ambiguous. CDR1 ENHRY and CDR2 SYGVKD come from the germline V gene. This CDR3 spans 14 amino acids. With 4 bases removed from V and 2 bases from J, the gap between germline ends came to 8 bases. The CDR3 DNA reads TGTGCCATCAGTGTTAGTCTCAACACCGGGGAGCTGTTTTTT. It translates to CAISVSLNTGELFF.

This sequence joins TRBV2 and TRBJ2-5; TRBD2 aligns across 8 bases. The J segment lost 5 bases and the V segment lost 11 bases, leaving 7 bases of the junction unmatched. Germline values: CDR1 SNHLY, CDR2 FYNNEI. The CDR3 consists of 12 residues. CDR3 nucleotide sequence: TGTGCCGGTGGACTAGCAGGGGAGACCCAGTACTTC. This translates into CAGGLAGETQYF.

Ten or more counts support this clonotype. The V call is TRBV16, the J call TRBJ1-1, with TRBD1 as a possible D gene (5 bases). V was pared by 1 base and J by 5 bases, with 11 bases between. CDR1 is KGHSY, CDR2 FQNENV, per germline. The CDR3 contains 14 residues. In DNA form, the CDR3 reads TGTGCCAGCAGCCAATGGGCGAGGGGTACTGAAGCTTTCTTT. It yields the protein CASSQWARGTEAFF.

In its sample, this clonotype was seen many times. This chain joins TRBV5-1 and TRBJ2-5; D is ambiguous. Deletions cut 0 bases from V and 5 bases from J, with 14 bases between. Per the germline V gene, CDR1 is SGHRS and CDR2 is YFSETQ. The CDR3 has 15 residues. CDR3 sequence reads: CASSLAAAGRETQYF. DNA of the CDR3: TGCGCCAGCAGCTTGGCCGCGGCCGGCAGGGAGACCCAGTACTTC.

Concerning this clonotype itself: It may be a read error: a sequence one base away is much more abundant. The genes are TRBV12-3 or TRBV12-4 and TRBJ1-1; D is undetermined. The CDR3 consists of 11 residues. The ends were cut back, 7 bases at V and 3 bases at J, with 6 bases in the middle. The CDR3 here is CASTLYTEAFF. CDR3 sequence (DNA): TGTGCCAGCACCCTTTACACTGAAGCTTTCTTT.

J is TRBJ2-1 and V is TRBV24-1; TRBD1 is a possible D gene (6 bases). The CDR3 has 16 amino acids. Germline values: CDR1 KGHDR, CDR2 SFDVKD. The V gene lost 4 bases and the J gene lost 6 bases, with 18 bases spanning the gap. CDR3 amino acids: CATSESNQGSINEQFF. The CDR3 DNA reads as TGTGCCACCAGTGAATCAAATCAGGGGAGTATCAATGAGCAGTTCTTC.

Notes on this clonotype: A much larger clone lies one base from this, so it may be a read error. The CDR3 protein is CASSPTGRSYDEQFF. The CDR3 nucleotides are TGTGCCAGCAGCCCGACAGGCCGCTCCTACGATGAGCAGTTCTTC. The genes are TRBV12-3 or TRBV12-4 and TRBJ2-1; possibly TRBD1 for D (6 bases). The CDR3 loop spans 15 amino acids.

This clonotype was observed at least ten times. The chain is built from TRBV5-1 and TRBJ1-4; D is unresolved. CDR3 length: 12 residues. Trimming left V 4 bases short and J 12 bases short, with 13 bases between. Germline loops: CDR1 SGHRS, CDR2 YFSETQ. The CDR3 region is CASSTRGEELFF. The CDR3 DNA reads TGCGCCAGCAGCACCCGGGGAGAGGAACTGTTTTTT.

This clonotype was recorded many times. V and J are TRBV3-1 and TRBJ2-5; 11 bases map to TRBD2. The J segment lost 6 bases and the V segment lost 0 bases, leaving 3 bases of the junction unmatched. CDR1 and CDR2 (germline): LGHDT, YNNKEL (reference sequence). The CDR3 runs to 15 residues. The CDR3 region is CASSQETSGTQTQYF. CDR3 DNA: TGTGCCAGCAGCCAAGAGACTAGCGGGACCCAGACCCAGTACTTC.

This clonotype was seen repeatedly, ten times or more. This chain connects TRBV11-1 to TRBJ2-7; either TRBD1 or TRBD2 may supply D (5 bases each). Deletions cut 2 bases from V and 3 bases from J, with 11 bases between. Looked up from germline, CDR1 is SGHAT and CDR2 is FQDESV (reference sequence). CDR3 length: 14 amino acids. The CDR3 protein is CASSLWGTSYEQYF. Here the CDR3 DNA reads TGTGCCAGCAGCTTATGGGGGACGAGCTACGAGCAGTACTTC.

This clonotype was seen a handful of times. The rearrangement joins TRBV7-9 to TRBJ1-5; tentatively, D is TRBD1 (5 bases). The V end lost 6 bases, the J end lost 1 base, and 10 bases lay between the germline ends. CDR1 SEHNR and CDR2 FQNEAQ come from the germline V gene (reference sequence). CDR3 length: 14 residues. CDR3 sequence reads: CASSVDMSNQPQHF. The DNA for the CDR3 is TGTGCCAGCAGTGTGGACATGAGCAATCAGCCCCAGCATTTT.

This clonotype has just a few counts. The chain has TRBV28 and TRBJ1-1; D is ambiguous. The CDR3 spans 12 residues. The V end was cut by 7 bases, the J end by 5 bases, with 11 bases between. Per germline, CDR1 MDHEN and CDR2 SYDVKM. The CDR3 spells CASTSGLTEAFF. CDR3 DNA sequence: TGTGCCAGCACCTCGGGGTTGACTGAAGCTTTCTTT.

Ten or more counts support this clonotype. The CDR3 bases are TGTGCCAGCAGCGTAGGGACAGAGGACTATGGCTACACCTTC. Amino acid sequence: CASSVGTEDYGYTF. V gene TRBV9 combines with J gene TRBJ1-2; possible D gene TRBD1, 6 bases. Germline CDR1 is SGDLS and CDR2 is YYNGEE. The CDR3 spans 14 residues. V dropped 0 bases and J dropped 3 bases, with 9 bases sitting between them. Complete variable domain (other parts from reference TRBV9 and TRBJ1-2): DSGVTQTPKHLITATGQRVTLRCSPRSGDLSVYWYQQSLDQGLQFLIQYYNGEERAKGNILERFSAQQFPDLHSELNLSSLELGDSALYFCASSVGTEDYGYTFGSGTRLTVV.